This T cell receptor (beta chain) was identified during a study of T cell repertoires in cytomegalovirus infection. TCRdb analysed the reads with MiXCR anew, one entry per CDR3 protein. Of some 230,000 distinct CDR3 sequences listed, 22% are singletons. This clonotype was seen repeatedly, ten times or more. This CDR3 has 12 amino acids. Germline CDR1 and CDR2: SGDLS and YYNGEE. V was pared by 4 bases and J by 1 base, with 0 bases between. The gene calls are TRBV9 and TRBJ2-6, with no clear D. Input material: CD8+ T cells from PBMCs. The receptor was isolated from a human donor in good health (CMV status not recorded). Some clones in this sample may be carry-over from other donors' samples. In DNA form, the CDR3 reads TGTGCCAGCAGCTCTGGGGCCAACGTCCTGACTTTC. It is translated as CASSSGANVLTF.